This TCR beta chain stems from a study of cytomegalovirus exposure and HLA in healthy donors. CDR1 is GTSNPN, CDR2 SVGIG, per germline (reference sequence). Between the trimmed V and J ends, which lost 4 bases and 5 bases, there was a span of 7 bases. This CDR3 is 11 amino acids long. Study-wide points: The authors assumed roughly uniform sequencing depth across donors for presence/absence analyses. Reports state that TCR beta sequences accurately predicted most subjects' HLA-A and HLA-B alleles. Productive rates of about 90% or about 30% were seen for most TCR beta V segments in an earlier analysis. 87-base-pair reads could not separate some V segments, including TRBV6-2 and TRBV6-3.

Primers: 60 Vbeta forward and 13 Jbeta reverse. Data came from immunoSEQ multiplex PCR; TCRdb stores just in-frame clones and leaves some out. Among about 120,000 clones listed, 7% to 9.5% were seen once. A few counts support this clone. Its target is not known. The sequenced sample was PBMCs. The source is a woman aged 40 to 55 in good health and CMV-seropositive. The chain employs TRBV30 and TRBJ2-3; no reliable D call. The CDR3 DNA reads TGTGCCTGGACTAGTTTAGATACGCAGTATTTT. The encoded protein is CAWTSLDTQYF.